This T cell receptor (beta chain) was documented in a study of CD4 T cells in lung cancer (dated by TCRdb to between 2018 and 2020). In terms of the full investigation: In the study, blood T cells from NSCLC patients were screened for responses to candidate mutation-encoded neoepitopes, and neoantigen-specific CD4+ T-cell clones and TCRs were isolated. Tumor and non-adjacent lung tissue came from a handful of patients undergoing curative-intent resections for stage I-III non-small cell lung cancer. The resected patients had lung adenocarcinoma or squamous cell carcinoma, were aged 60 to 69 at blood donation, and mostly were former smokers. Treatments received by the patients before blood donation included platinum chemotherapy, and some patients received nivolumab or pembrolizumab. Deep sequencing of TCRB was used to follow the frequency of neoantigen-specific clonotypes in tumor resections, non-adjacent lung and cultured T-cell products. Overall study outcomes, separate from this receptor: Rather than memory responses to the cancer, some blood-derived responses might reflect cross-reactivity or in vitro priming of naive T cells.

The method behind the library was the immunoSEQ multiplex PCR assay. Qiagen DNeasy or QIAamp micro DNA kits were used to isolate DNA, and the Adaptive Biotechnology human TCRB sequencing kit was used to sequence TCRB. Sequencing of TCRB libraries was performed on an Illumina MiSeq. The source study handled its data this way. The kit provider's software was used to analyze TCRB sequence data, and Fisher's exact test was used to test clonotype templates for tumor enrichment. The clones in this table, taken by TCRdb from immuneACCESS, are in-frame only. Not every clone is retained; where verified, under half of the shortfall comes from an unresolved V gene, and the cause of the rest is unknown. The V and J calls and clone size come from that table; D and trimming were worked out from the DNA. The sample profile shows about 10,000 clones; around two thirds of them were found once. About 16% of the sample is in the top ten clones.

V is shortened by 3 bases, J by 0 bases, and the region joining them spans 8 bases. The CDR3 contains 14 residues, cysteine and phenylalanine counted. The DNA shown is the 42-base CDR3, in frame from base 1. CDR1 and CDR2 were assigned from the germline V gene as SGHAT and FQNNGV. Concerning this clone: Its antigen remains unidentified. Base quality data are lacking; no much larger clone is found one base away.

Non-adjacent lung tissue was taken as far as possible from the malignant lesion, at least 3 cm away, from the same resection. This clonotype was obtained from a man in his sixties with non-small cell lung cancer. Recombination connected TRBV11-2 to TRBJ1-1; no D segment can be confidently identified. Sequencing was carried out using normal lung tissue taken away from the tumor. Here is the DNA: TGTGCCAGCAGCTTTTCAAGCATGAACACTGAAGCTTTCTTT. Its translation reads: CASSFSSMNTEAFF.